This TCR beta chain was captured in a study of T cells in Graves' hyperthyroidism and ophthalmopathy. This clonotype has a count of ten or more. The antigen remains undetermined. Trimming cost V 7 bases and J 7 bases; bases outside gene matches: 7. Per germline, CDR1 MNHNS and CDR2 SASEGT. This CDR3 has 12 residues. Criteria for exclusion of patients were uncontrolled infection, other autoimmune disease, pregnancy or lactation. The source material, RNA transcripts, was used to amplify TCR beta CDR3 regions. First-round RT-PCR targeting the TCR CDR3 was performed with the HTBI primer set. TCRdb reanalysed the multiplex PCR reads using MiXCR and keeps one entry per CDR3 protein. Among about 520,000 distinct CDR3 sequences listed, around 24% were seen once. Whole-study results and caveats: Ophthalmopathy stood apart from stable hyperthyroidism in a 13 V-J model.

Sample: blood. The rearrangement joins TRBV6-1 to TRBJ2-7, with 7 bases fitting TRBD2. This clonotype was obtained from a woman in her twenties or thirties with Graves' ophthalmopathy. The CDR3 is CASKAGDWEQYF. In DNA, the CDR3 is TGTGCCAGCAAGGCGGGGGACTGGGAGCAGTACTTC.